This entry lists 28 T cell receptor beta chains sequenced from one sample in a study of T cells expressing NK-cell markers. TCRdb reprocessed the 5' RACE reads, keeping one entry per CDR3 protein, no DNA. Its clone listing holds about 450,000 distinct CDR3 sequences. Sequencing was done on a sample of blood T cells: a sorted CD56 or NKG2C T cell subset, CD4+ or CD8+ T cells, or bulk PBMC T cells (not recorded which). Receptor source: a woman between 18 and 69 years old in good health.

The chain has TRBV6-1 and TRBJ1-5. Germline V gene data show CDR1 as MNHNS and CDR2 as SASEGT. The CDR3 runs 14 residues. The chain's CDR3 is CASSPSLERQPQHF.

CDR3 protein: CASSLLGQARRAF. The J gene is TRBJ1-2, the V gene TRBV7-6; no DNA is available, so the TRBD1 call from TCRdb remains unchecked. The CDR3 consists of 13 residues. From germline, CDR1 is SGHVS and CDR2 FNYEAQ.

The chain joins TRBV5-1 to TRBJ2-5. The V gene's germline CDR1 is SGHRS and CDR2 YFSETQ. CDR3 length equals 12 residues. CDR3: CASSLWEETQYF.

The rearrangement links TRBV18 to TRBJ1-1; TCRdb's D call of TRBD1 is untestable without DNA. The CDR3 is 14 amino acids. CDR1 and CDR2 (germline): KGHSH, LQKENI. The CDR3 sequence: CASSQRGLGTEAFF.

CDR3 amino acids: CASSGPPLYEQYF. The V call is TRBV5-4, the J call TRBJ2-7; TCRdb proposes TRBD2, but this gene call is untestable without DNA. Germline assignment: CDR1 SGHNT and CDR2 YYREEE (reference sequence). CDR3 length: 13 amino acids.

The chain has TRBV4-1 and TRBJ1-5; with no DNA, the TCRdb D assignment of TRBD1 cannot be verified. Per the germline V gene, CDR1 is MGHRA and CDR2 is YSYEKL. This CDR3 spans 15 amino acids. CDR3 residues: CASSRGTVILQPQHF.

V and J are TRBV12-3 or TRBV12-4 and TRBJ2-5; the TCRdb call, TRBD2, lacks DNA for checking. This CDR3 contains 14 residues. The CDR3 sequence: CASSLGGSGETQYF.

CDR3 protein: CASSPDSAVSYNSPLHF. The V call is TRBV18, the J call TRBJ1-6; TCRdb's D gene call, TRBD1, goes unchecked for lack of DNA. The germline CDR1 and CDR2 sequences are KGHSH and LQKENI. This CDR3 contains 17 residues.

The rearrangement uses TRBV5-1 and TRBJ1-5; TCRdb indicates TRBD1, and absent DNA this call remains unverified. Germline loops: CDR1 SGHRS, CDR2 YFSETQ. The CDR3 contains 14 residues. The CDR3 is CASSPEGNNQPQHF. The full variable domain, its missing parts supplied by reference TRBV5-1 and TRBJ1-5, is KAGVTQTPRYLIKTRGQQVTLSCSPISGHRSVSWYQQTPGQGLQFLFEYFSETQRNKGNFPGRFSGRQFSNSRSEMNVSTLELGDSALYLCASSPEGNNQPQHFGDGTRLSIL.

The rearrangement joins TRBV12-3 or TRBV12-4 to TRBJ1-2; the TCRdb D gene call, TRBD1, has no DNA to confirm it. This CDR3 has 15 amino acids. This chain's CDR3 is CASRIQGEANYGYTF.

The rearrangement uses TRBV24-1 and TRBJ2-1; TCRdb designates TRBD1, a call that cannot be tested without DNA. The germline gives CDR1 KGHDR, CDR2 SFDVKD. The CDR3 is 16 residues long. This CDR3 reads CATSNAVGRGNNEQFF.

Here the CDR3 reads CSARKGESGEQYF. The chain combines TRBV20-1 with TRBJ2-7; TCRdb lists TRBD1, though no DNA is available to test this call. The V gene's germline CDR1 is DFQATT and CDR2 SNEGSKA (reference sequence). There are 13 residues in the CDR3.

The chain employs TRBV27 and TRBJ2-7; checking the TCRdb D call of TRBD1 is not possible without DNA. CDR1 is MNHEY and CDR2 is SMNVEV in the germline V gene (reference sequence). The CDR3 runs to 14 residues. This chain's CDR3 is CASSPGPQPYEQYF.

The chain carries TRBV7-9 and TRBJ2-2; TCRdb's assignment of TRBD1 cannot be checked, as there is no DNA. This CDR3 has 14 amino acids. CDR1 SEHNR and CDR2 FQNEAQ come from the germline V gene (reference sequence). CDR3 amino acids: CASSFQGYAGELFF. Drawing the rest from reference TRBV7-9 and TRBJ2-2, the complete variable domain is DTGVSQNPRHKITKRGQNVTFRCDPISEHNRLYWYRQTLGQGPEFLTYFQNEAQLEKSRLLSDRFSAERPKGSFSTLEIQRTEQGDSAMYLCASSFQGYAGELFFGEGSRLTVL.

The gene calls are TRBV12-3 or TRBV12-4 and TRBJ1-1. The CDR3 runs to 12 residues. The CDR3 region is CASSLFDTEAFF.

V is TRBV18 and J is TRBJ2-3. This CDR3 has 16 residues. Germline CDR1 is KGHSH and CDR2 is LQKENI. The CDR3 reads CASSPQGLARTDTQYF.

The chain combines TRBV7-7 with TRBJ2-2; TCRdb outputs TRBD1, but without DNA this stays unchecked. This CDR3 contains 14 residues. Per germline, CDR1 SSHAT and CDR2 FNYEAQ (reference sequence). CDR3 sequence reads: CASSSANWGRELFF.

The chain employs TRBV2 and TRBJ1-1. The CDR3 is made up of 14 amino acids. Germline assignment: CDR1 SNHLY and CDR2 FYNNEI. The CDR3: CASRALRGPRLAFF.

The rearrangement uses TRBV11-2 and TRBJ2-3. This CDR3 spans 11 amino acids. The germline V gene encodes CDR1 SGHAT and CDR2 FQNNGV. CDR3 sequence reads: CASSSGSLEYF. The full variable domain, completed using reference TRBV11-2 and TRBJ2-3, is EAGVAQSPRYKIIEKRQSVAFWCNPISGHATLYWYQQILGQGPKLLIQFQNNGVVDDSQLPKDRFSAERLKGVDSTLKIQPAKLEDSAVYLCASSSGSLEYFGPGTRLTVL.

The chain employs TRBV6-1 and TRBJ2-7. The CDR3 sequence is 16 residues long. CDR1 and CDR2 (germline): MNHNS, SASEGT. The CDR3 here is CASSEEYGTNSYEQYF.

The gene calls are TRBV4-3 and TRBJ2-2; the D gene TCRdb calls, TRBD1, cannot be checked with no DNA. Germline V gives CDR1 LGHNA, CDR2 YSLEER. The CDR3 consists of 14 residues. The CDR3 is CASSQNGGTGELFF.

The chain recombines TRBV20-1 with TRBJ2-6. Germline V gene sequence: CDR1 DFQATT, CDR2 SNEGSKA (reference sequence). The CDR3 loop spans 13 amino acids. This chain's CDR3 is CSAGSSGANVLTF.

The chain couples TRBV9 to TRBJ2-7. Germline V CDR1 and CDR2: SGDLS, YYNGEE. CDR3 size: 14 residues. The CDR3 is CASSEGGSSYEQYF.

This rearrangement joins TRBV5-5 to TRBJ2-1; TCRdb reports TRBD1, a call that lacks DNA to check it against. CDR1 and CDR2 from the germline V gene are SGHKS and YYEKEE (reference sequence). The CDR3 has 15 amino acids. This chain's CDR3 is CASSLDGTAYNEQFF.

According to its frequency, this clonotype is medium-sized. The chain combines TRBV4-3 with TRBJ1-5. In germline, CDR1 is LGHNA, CDR2 YSLEER. This CDR3 region has 13 residues. CDR3 amino acids: CASSQEPSQPQHF.

This chain connects TRBV4-1 to TRBJ2-7. CDR3 length equals 15 residues. Germline values: CDR1 MGHRA, CDR2 YSYEKL. CDR3 region: CASSQYLPTSEVQYF.

This chain connects TRBV6-1 to TRBJ1-2; the TCRdb call, TRBD1, lacks DNA for checking. This CDR3 has 15 residues. Germline V gene data show CDR1 as MNHNS and CDR2 as SASEGT. The CDR3: CASSRRRGGDYGYTF.

CDR3 sequence: CASSYSWRGGYNEQFF. This rearrangement joins TRBV6-5 to TRBJ2-1; TCRdb calls TRBD2, which cannot be checked without DNA. Germline CDR1 reads MNHEY; CDR2 reads SVGAGI. The CDR3 totals 16 residues.